One sample yielded the 5 T cell receptor beta chains listed below, sequenced in a study of radiotherapy plus CTLA-4 blockade in lung cancer. Sequencing was performed with immunoSEQ multiplex PCR; in TCRdb, only in-frame clones are kept and a portion is missing. This table has tens of thousands of clones, just over 85% appearing once. The material sequenced was peripheral blood, taken from a patient treated with radiotherapy plus ipilimumab. The receptors derive from a human donor with non-small cell lung cancer whose response to radiotherapy plus ipilimumab could not be evaluated.

The chain couples TRBV5-1 to TRBJ2-1; TRBD1 aligns across 8 bases. Unmatched junction bases numbered 4, after V lost 2 bases and J lost 9 bases. The CDR3 extends over 13 amino acids. The germline V gene encodes CDR1 SGHRS and CDR2 YFSETQ. The CDR3 region has the DNA TGCGCCAGCAGCTTTGGACAGGGAGGTGAGCAGTTCTTC. Residues: CASSFGQGGEQFF.

The CDR3 loop reads CASSPRSRGSGEQYF. CDR3 sequence (DNA): TGTGCCAGCAGCCCACGGTCCAGGGGCAGTGGGGAGCAGTACTTC. The J gene is TRBJ2-7, the V gene TRBV7-9; possible D gene TRBD1, 6 bases. Trimming took off 5 bases at V and 7 bases at J, with 21 bases between the two ends. Looked up from germline, CDR1 is SEHNR and CDR2 is FQNEAQ (reference sequence). This CDR3 has 15 amino acids.

This chain uses TRBV28 with TRBJ2-3; maybe TRBD2 (6 bases). CDR1 and CDR2 from the germline V gene are MDHEN and SYDVKM. V was pared by 8 bases and J by 8 bases, with 20 bases between. There are 14 residues in the CDR3. The CDR3 is CASWGGKVGGTQYF. The CDR3 bases are TGTGCCAGCTGGGGCGGGAAAGTTGGGGGTACGCAGTATTTT.

This sequence joins TRBV4-1 and TRBJ2-1, with TRBD1 matching 9 bases. Germline values: CDR1 MGHRA, CDR2 YSYEKL. After removal of 3 bases from V and 8 bases from J, the junction contained 5 bases not matched to a gene. There are 14 residues in the CDR3. The CDR3 here is CASSQAQGADEQFF. CDR3 nucleotides: TGCGCCAGCAGCCAGGCACAGGGGGCGGATGAGCAGTTCTTC.

The rearrangement uses TRBV7-9 and TRBJ1-5; no clear D. There are 14 residues in the CDR3. Germline V gene data show CDR1 as SEHNR and CDR2 as FQNEAQ (reference sequence). Trimming took 5 bases from V and 7 from J, leaving 15 bases between them. CDR3 sequence (DNA): TGTGCCAGCAGCCCCCATCGGGCGGGGCAGCCCCAGCATTTT. Its translation is CASSPHRAGQPQHF.